A single T cell receptor (beta chain) is shown here with its context. This sample stems from a study of blood T cell repertoires in COVID-19. Study-wide background: Some COVID-19 samples were acute and others convalescent; all came from the United States, Italy and Spain.

Assay: immunoSEQ multiplex PCR; the TCRdb copy retains only in-frame clones and omits some. The data contain 30,000 to 45,000 clones, roughly 80% of them singletons. V shed 6 bases, J shed 6 bases, and the junction held 6 bases outside the gene matches. Germline CDR1 and CDR2: SGHTA and FQGNSA. The CDR3 is made up of 14 amino acids. The receptor comes from an elderly man with active or convalescent COVID-19. The sequenced sample was peripheral blood. The V call is TRBV7-2, the J call TRBJ1-5; TRBD1 aligns across 9 bases. Here the CDR3 DNA reads TGTGCCAGCAGGGAACAGGGGGCTAGTCAGCCCCAGCATTTT. The encoded protein is CASREQGASQPQHF. Supplemented by reference TRBV7-2 and TRBJ1-5, the full variable domain reads GAGVSQSPSNKVTEKGKDVELRCDPISGHTALYWYRQSLGQGLEFLIYFQGNSAPDKSGLPSDRFSAERTGGSVSTLTIQRTQQEDSAVYLCASREQGASQPQHFGDGTRLSIL.